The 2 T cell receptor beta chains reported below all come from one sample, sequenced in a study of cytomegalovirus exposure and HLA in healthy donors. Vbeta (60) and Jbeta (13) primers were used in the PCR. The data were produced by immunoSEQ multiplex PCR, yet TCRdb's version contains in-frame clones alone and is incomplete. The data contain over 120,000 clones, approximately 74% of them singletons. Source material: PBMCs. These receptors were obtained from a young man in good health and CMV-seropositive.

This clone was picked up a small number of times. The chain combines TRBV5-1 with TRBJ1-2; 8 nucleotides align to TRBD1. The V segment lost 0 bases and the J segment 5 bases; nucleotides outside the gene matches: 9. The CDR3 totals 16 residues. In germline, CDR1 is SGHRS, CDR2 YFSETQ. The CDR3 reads CASSLEAQGALYGYTF. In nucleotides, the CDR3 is TGCGCCAGCAGCTTGGAAGCGCAGGGGGCCTTATATGGCTACACCTTC.

Here the CDR3 DNA reads TGTGCCAGCAGTGAGGCCGGCACAGATACGCAGTATTTT. This encodes CASSEAGTDTQYF. J is TRBJ2-3 and V is TRBV25-1; D ambiguous. This CDR3 contains 13 residues. CDR1 and CDR2 (germline): MGHDK, SYGVNS. V lost 3 bases and J 1 base, leaving 5 bases between the germline ends.